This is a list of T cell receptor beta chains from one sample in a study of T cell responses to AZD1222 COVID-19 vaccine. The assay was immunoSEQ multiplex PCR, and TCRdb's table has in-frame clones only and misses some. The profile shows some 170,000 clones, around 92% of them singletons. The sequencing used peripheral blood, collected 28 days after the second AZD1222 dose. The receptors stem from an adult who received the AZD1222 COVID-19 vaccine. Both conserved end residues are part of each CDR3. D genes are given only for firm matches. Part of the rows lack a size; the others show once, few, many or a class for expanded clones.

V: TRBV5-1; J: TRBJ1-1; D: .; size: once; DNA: TGCGCCAGCAGCTTGACAGGTGGGAACACTGAAGCTTTCTTT; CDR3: CASSLTGGNTEAFF
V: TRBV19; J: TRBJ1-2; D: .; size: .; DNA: TGTGCCAGTAGTGTTCCGAATCCCAACTATGGCTACACCTTC; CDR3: CASSVPNPNYGYTF
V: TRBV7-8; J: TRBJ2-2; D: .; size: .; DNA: TGTGCCAGCGGGGCCACCGGGGAGCTGTTTTTT; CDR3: CASGATGELFF
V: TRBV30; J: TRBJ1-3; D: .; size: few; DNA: TGTGCCTGGAGTAATAGAGGCTCTGGAAACACCATATATTTT; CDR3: CAWSNRGSGNTIYF
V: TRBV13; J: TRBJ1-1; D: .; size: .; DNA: TGTGCCAGCAGCTCGGCTAGGGTTCACACTGAAGCTTTCTTT; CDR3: CASSSARVHTEAFF
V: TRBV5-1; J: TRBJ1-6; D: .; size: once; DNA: TGCGCCAGCAAGACAGAGCTGGGCTCCTATAATTCACCCCTCCACTTT; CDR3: CASKTELGSYNSPLHF
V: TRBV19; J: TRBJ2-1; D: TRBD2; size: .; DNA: TGTGCCAGTAGTATTCTGGCGGGGGGCAGCTATGAGCAGTTCTTC; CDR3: CASSILAGGSYEQFF
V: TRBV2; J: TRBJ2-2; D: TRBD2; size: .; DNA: TGTGCCAGCAGGTCAGGGCTAGCGGGGGGCTTCAACACCGGGGAGCTGTTTTTT; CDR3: CASRSGLAGGFNTGELFF
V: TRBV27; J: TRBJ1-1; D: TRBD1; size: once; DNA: TGTGCCAGCAGTTCCACGGGACAGCCTTACACTGAAGCTTTCTTT; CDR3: CASSSTGQPYTEAFF
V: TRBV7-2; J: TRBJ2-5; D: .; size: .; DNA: TGTGCCAGCAGCTCGCAAGAGACCCAGTACTTC; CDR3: CASSSQETQYF
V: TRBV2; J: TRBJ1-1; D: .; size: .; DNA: TGTGCCAGCACGCGTGGGCCTACTGAAGCTTTCTTT; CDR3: CASTRGPTEAFF
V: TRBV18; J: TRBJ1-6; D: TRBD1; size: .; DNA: TGTGCCAGCTCACCGGGACAGGGGCGGAATTCACCCCTCCACTTT; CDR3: CASSPGQGRNSPLHF
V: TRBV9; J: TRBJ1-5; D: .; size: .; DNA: TGTGCCAGCAGCGTAGGGTTGTCGGGTCAGCCCCAGCATTTT; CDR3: CASSVGLSGQPQHF
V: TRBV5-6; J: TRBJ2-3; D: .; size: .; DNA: TGTGCCAGCAGCTTAGTAGCAGGGGGCACAGATACGCAGTATTTT; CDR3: CASSLVAGGTDTQYF
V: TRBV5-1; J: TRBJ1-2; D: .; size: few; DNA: TGCGCCAGCAACACGGACATTGAGGATGGCTACACCTTC; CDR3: CASNTDIEDGYTF
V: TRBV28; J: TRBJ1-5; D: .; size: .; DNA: TGTGCCAGCAGTTTAATGGGACTTGAGGATTTT; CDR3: CASSLMGLEDF
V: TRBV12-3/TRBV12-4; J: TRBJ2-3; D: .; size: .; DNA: TGTGCCAGCAGTTTAGTACAGGTAGATACGCAGTATTTT; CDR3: CASSLVQVDTQYF
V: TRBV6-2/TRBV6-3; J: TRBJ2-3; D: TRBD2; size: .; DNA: TGTGCCAGCAGTCCAAGGACTAGCGGGGGCCCAGATACGCAGTATTTT; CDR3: CASSPRTSGGPDTQYF
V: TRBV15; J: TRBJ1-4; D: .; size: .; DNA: TGTGCCACCAGCAGAGGAGCTAATGAAATTGAACTGTTTTTT; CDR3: CATSRGANEIELFF
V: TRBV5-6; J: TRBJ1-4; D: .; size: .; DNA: TGTGCCAGCAGCCCGGGACTCCTGGTTGGAAAACTGTTTTTT; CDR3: CASSPGLLVGKLFF
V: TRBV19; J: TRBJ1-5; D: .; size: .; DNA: TGTGCCAGTAGTATAGCCGGGATTAGCAATCAGCCCCAGCATTTT; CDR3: CASSIAGISNQPQHF
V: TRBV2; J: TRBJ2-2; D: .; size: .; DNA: TGTGCCAGCAGGGAGGAGCGGAACACCGGGGAGCTGTTTTTT; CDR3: CASREERNTGELFF
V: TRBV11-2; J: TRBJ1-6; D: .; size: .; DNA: TGTGCCAGCAGCTACTTGGATTTTAATTCACCCCTCCACTTT; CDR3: CASSYLDFNSPLHF
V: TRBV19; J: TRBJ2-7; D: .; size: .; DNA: TGTGCCAGTAGTCCAAGCGGGACAGGAACCTACGAGCAGTACTTC; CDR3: CASSPSGTGTYEQYF
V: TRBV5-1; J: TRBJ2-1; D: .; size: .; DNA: TGCGCCAGCAGGCTAGCGACCTACAATGAGCAGTTCTTC; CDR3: CASRLATYNEQFF
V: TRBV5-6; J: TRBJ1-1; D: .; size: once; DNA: TGTGCCAGCAGCCGCGGGGGACCAATGAACACTGAAGCTTTCTTT; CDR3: CASSRGGPMNTEAFF
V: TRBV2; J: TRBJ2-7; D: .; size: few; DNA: TGTGCCAGCAGGAGACAGGAGATCAACGAGCAGTACTTC; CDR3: CASRRQEINEQYF
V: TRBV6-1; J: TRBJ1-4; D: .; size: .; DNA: TGTGCCAGCAGTGAGACAGCCCTAGGCGAAAAACTGTTTTTT; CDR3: CASSETALGEKLFF
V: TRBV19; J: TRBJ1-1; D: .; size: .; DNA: TGTGCCAGTAGTATACAGGGAGGGATCAACACTGAAGCTTTCTTT; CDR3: CASSIQGGINTEAFF
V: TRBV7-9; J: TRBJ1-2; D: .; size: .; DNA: TGTGCCAGCAGCTTTAGTAGAGCCACTTTCTATGGCTACACCTTC; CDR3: CASSFSRATFYGYTF
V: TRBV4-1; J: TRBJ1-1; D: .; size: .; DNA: TGCGCCAGCAGCCCTGAGAGAGGGAACACTGAAGCTTTCTTT; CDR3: CASSPERGNTEAFF
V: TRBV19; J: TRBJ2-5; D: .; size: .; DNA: TGTGCCAGTAGCCAGGGGGGAGAGACCCAGTACTTC; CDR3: CASSQGGETQYF
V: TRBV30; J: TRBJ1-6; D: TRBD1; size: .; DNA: TGTGCCTGGAGTGTACAGGGACAGGGGGCCGTTCTCTGGAATTCACCCCTCCACTTT; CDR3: CAWSVQGQGAVLWNSPLHF